This T cell receptor beta chain is drawn from a study of CD8+ T cells in alopecia areata. The CDR3 has 20 amino acids. With V trimmed by 2 bases and J by 0 bases, 18 bases remained unmatched. Germline CDR1 is SQVTM and CDR2 is ANQGSEA. RNA was isolated and reverse transcribed to cDNA, the sequencing template. Method: immunoSEQ multiplex PCR; TCRdb's copy keeps in-frame clones and lacks some. The sample has 90,000 to 120,000 clones; roughly 84% are singletons. As to treatment: oral pan-JAK inhibitor, 5-10 mg twice daily. This specimen consisted of CD8+ T cells sorted from blood, obtained at week 24, from a patient treated with tofacitinib. The clonotype comes from a human donor with alopecia areata. The chain couples TRBV29-1 to TRBJ2-7, with 11 bases matching TRBD2. The CDR3 loop is CSVETAVAGGPPSLSYEQYF. Here the CDR3 DNA reads TGCAGCGTTGAAACTGCGGTAGCGGGGGGGCCCCCGTCGCTCTCCTACGAGCAGTACTTC.